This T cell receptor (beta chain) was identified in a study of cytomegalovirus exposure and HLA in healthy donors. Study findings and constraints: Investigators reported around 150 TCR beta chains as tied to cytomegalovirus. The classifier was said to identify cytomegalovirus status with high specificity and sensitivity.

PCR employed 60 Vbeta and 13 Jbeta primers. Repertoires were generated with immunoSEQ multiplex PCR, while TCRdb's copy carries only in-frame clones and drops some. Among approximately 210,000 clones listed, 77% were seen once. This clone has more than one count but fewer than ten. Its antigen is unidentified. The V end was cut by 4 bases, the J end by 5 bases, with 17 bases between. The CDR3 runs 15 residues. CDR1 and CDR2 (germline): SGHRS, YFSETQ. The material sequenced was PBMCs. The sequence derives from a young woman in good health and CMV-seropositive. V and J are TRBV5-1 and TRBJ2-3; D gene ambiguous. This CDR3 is CASSAQTPEVDTQYF. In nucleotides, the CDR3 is TGCGCCAGCAGCGCGCAGACCCCTGAGGTAGATACGCAGTATTTT. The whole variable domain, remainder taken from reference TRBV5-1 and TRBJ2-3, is KAGVTQTPRYLIKTRGQQVTLSCSPISGHRSVSWYQQTPGQGLQFLFEYFSETQRNKGNFPGRFSGRQFSNSRSEMNVSTLELGDSALYLCASSAQTPEVDTQYFGPGTRLTVL.